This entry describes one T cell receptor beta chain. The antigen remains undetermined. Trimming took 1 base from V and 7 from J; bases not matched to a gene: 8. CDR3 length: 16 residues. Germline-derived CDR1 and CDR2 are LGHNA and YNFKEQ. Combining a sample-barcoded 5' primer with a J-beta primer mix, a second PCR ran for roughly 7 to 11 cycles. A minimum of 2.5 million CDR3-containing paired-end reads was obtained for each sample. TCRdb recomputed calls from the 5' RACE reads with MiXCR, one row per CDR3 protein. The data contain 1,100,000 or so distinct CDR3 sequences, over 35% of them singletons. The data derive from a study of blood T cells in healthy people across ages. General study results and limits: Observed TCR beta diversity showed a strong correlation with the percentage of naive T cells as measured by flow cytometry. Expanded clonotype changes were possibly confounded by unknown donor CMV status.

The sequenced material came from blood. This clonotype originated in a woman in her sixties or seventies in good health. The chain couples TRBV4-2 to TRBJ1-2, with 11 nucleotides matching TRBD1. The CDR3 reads CASSQAPGTGGGGYTF. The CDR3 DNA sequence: TGTGCCAGCAGCCAAGCCCCCGGGACAGGGGGAGGTGGCTACACCTTC.